This is a list of T cell receptor beta chains from one sample in a study of blood T cell repertoires in COVID-19. Profiling relied on immunoSEQ multiplex PCR, and the TCRdb table lists in-frame clones only, not all of them. The data hold under 400,000 clones, with around 87% observed a single time. The specimen sequenced was PBMCs or T cells enriched from blood (not recorded which). These receptors were taken from a man between 35 and 55 years old in a cohort exposed to, infected with or recovered from COVID-19 (not recorded which). The CDR3 runs from the conserved cysteine through the conserved F or W. D genes are given only for firm matches. Size is stated for part of the rows, as once, few or many counts, or as a class when the clone is expanded.

>TRBJ2-1|TRBV7-8|NA|TRBD2
CASSTTSGAYNEQFF
TGTGCCAGCAGCACCACTAGCGGCGCCTACAATGAGCAGTTCTTC
>TRBJ1-2|TRBV11-2|once|TRBD1
CASSLVRRGPWYGYTF
TGTGCCAGCAGCTTAGTAAGAAGGGGGCCCTGGTATGGCTACACCTTC
>TRBJ2-5|TRBV24-1|NA|TRBD2
CATSEAGLAGETQYF
TGTGCCACCAGTGAAGCCGGACTAGCTGGGGAGACCCAGTACTTC
>TRBJ2-1|TRBV6-5|NA|NA
CASSTYNEQFF
TGTGCCAGCAGCACCTACAATGAGCAGTTCTTC
>TRBJ2-7|TRBV28|NA|TRBD2
CASRPPAGVSYEQYF
TGTGCCAGCAGGCCCCCAGCGGGAGTCTCGTACGAGCAGTACTTC
>TRBJ1-1|TRBV25-1|NA|NA
CASSVGGGTEAFF
TGTGCCAGCAGTGTCGGTGGAGGCACTGAAGCTTTCTTT
>TRBJ2-1|TRBV2|NA|TRBD2
CASNPGLAYNEQFF
TGTGCCAGCAATCCGGGACTAGCCTACAATGAGCAGTTCTTC
>TRBJ2-5|TRBV5-1|NA|NA
CASSLSVAGGQETQYF
TGCGCCAGCAGCCTAAGCGTGGCAGGGGGGCAGGAGACCCAGTACTTC
>TRBJ1-5|TRBV3-1/TRBV3-2|NA|NA
CASSQSTVSNQPQHF
TGTGCCAGCAGCCAGTCCACAGTTAGCAATCAGCCCCAGCATTTT
>TRBJ2-1|TRBV6-2/TRBV6-3|NA|TRBD2
CASSYSASGNEQFF
TGTGCCAGCAGTTACTCCGCTAGCGGCAATGAGCAGTTCTTC
>TRBJ2-7|TRBV19|NA|TRBD2
CASSIESSGLSYEQYF
TGTGCCAGTAGTATAGAGTCTAGCGGGCTTTCCTACGAGCAGTACTTC
>TRBJ1-3|TRBV9|NA|NA
CASSPDGTTGNTIYF
TGTGCCAGCAGCCCAGACGGGACAACTGGAAACACCATATATTTT
>TRBJ2-7|TRBV7-6|NA|NA
CASSQEVGPSYEQYF
TGTGCCAGCAGCCAAGAGGTGGGGCCTAGCTACGAGCAGTACTTC
>TRBJ1-2|TRBV12-3/TRBV12-4|NA|NA
CASGVGMYYGYTF
TGTGCCAGCGGCGTGGGCATGTACTATGGCTACACCTTC
>TRBJ1-5|TRBV2|NA|NA
CASSDRENQPQHF
TGTGCCAGCAGTGACAGGGAAAATCAGCCCCAGCATTTT
>TRBJ1-5|TRBV27|NA|TRBD1
CASSLTVAGGQPQHF
TGTGCCAGCAGCCTAACGGTGGCAGGGGGTCAGCCCCAGCATTTT
>TRBJ2-2|TRBV5-1|NA|TRBD1
CASRDRGKGGGELFF
TGCGCCAGCCGCGACAGGGGGAAAGGAGGCGGGGAGCTGTTTTTT
>TRBJ1-5|TRBV7-8|NA|TRBD1
CASSPDRGHQPQHF
TGTGCCAGCAGCCCCGACAGGGGGCATCAGCCCCAGCATTTT
>TRBJ2-2|TRBV2|few|TRBD2
CASVAGSDGSGELFF
TGTGCCAGCGTAGCGGGGTCCGATGGTTCCGGGGAGCTGTTTTTT